The 8 T cell receptor beta chains presented below share a single source sample, sequenced in a study of regulatory T cells. Amplification used 52 TRBV primers and 13 TRBJ primers. Clones were sequenced by immunoSEQ multiplex PCR, and TCRdb holds only the in-frame ones, with some missing. The sample yields tens of thousands of clones, 85% to 95% seen once. General study results and limits: Hydrophobic residues at CDR3 positions 6 and 7 were enriched in conventional CD4+ T cells of CD3G-deficient patients.

For these receptors, no antigen is known. The sample consisted of conventional CD4+ T cells sorted from blood. These TCRs come from a child aged 2-9 years with CD3G deficiency.

J is TRBJ2-7 and V is TRBV28; 13 bases fit TRBD2. Germline CDR1 and CDR2: MDHEN and SYDVKM. Trimming removed 5 bases from V and 0 bases from J; junction bases left unmatched: 7. This CDR3 is 17 amino acids long. The CDR3 DNA reads as TGTGCCAGCAGTCCGACTAGCGGGAGGCCCCACTCCTACGAGCAGTACTTC. It encodes CASSPTSGRPHSYEQYF.

V and J are TRBV28 and TRBJ1-2, with 7 positions matching TRBD1. The CDR3 has 16 amino acids. V shed 5 bases, J shed 3 bases, and the junction held 12 bases outside the gene matches. Germline V gives CDR1 MDHEN, CDR2 SYDVKM. The CDR3 nucleotides are TGTGCCAGCAGTAGTCCGGCCCGAGGGACAGACTATGGCTACACCTTC. This gives the protein CASSSPARGTDYGYTF.

V usage is TRBV5-1 and J usage is TRBJ1-6, with a weak D call TRBD1 (5 bases). Germline V CDR1 and CDR2: SGHRS, YFSETQ. The CDR3 consists of 15 residues. The germline V and J ends were trimmed by 2 bases and 7 bases, with 13 bases remaining between them. The CDR3 spells CASSLYGDVNSPLHF. CDR3 bases: TGCGCCAGCAGCTTATACGGGGACGTCAATTCACCCCTCCACTTT.

The chain is built from TRBV28 and TRBJ1-1; 7 bases match TRBD1. The trim removed 7 bases at V and 4 bases at J, leaving 0 bases unmatched. The CDR3 is made up of 11 amino acids. Looked up from germline, CDR1 is MDHEN and CDR2 is SYDVKM. The CDR3: CASNRGTEAFF. CDR3 nucleotides: TGTGCCAGCAACAGGGGCACTGAAGCTTTCTTT.

This chain links TRBV5-1 with TRBJ2-2, with D possibly being TRBD2 (5 bases). The V gene's germline CDR1 is SGHRS and CDR2 YFSETQ. Trimming cost V 6 bases and J 0 bases, with 6 bases left between them. The CDR3 has 13 amino acids. The CDR3 coding sequence is TGCGCCAGCAAAGCGGCGAACACCGGGGAGCTGTTTTTT. Its translation is CASKAANTGELFF.

The CDR3 sequence is CASSALQGANTEAFF. In DNA, the CDR3 is TGCGCCAGCAGCGCCCTACAGGGGGCGAACACTGAAGCTTTCTTT. V and J are TRBV5-1 and TRBJ1-1; the match to TRBD1 covers 9 bases. CDR3 length: 15 amino acids. Germline V gene sequence: CDR1 SGHRS, CDR2 YFSETQ. The V segment lost 4 bases and the J segment 1 base; nucleotides outside the gene matches: 5.

The chain carries TRBV19 and TRBJ2-1; D gene uncertain. The germline CDR1 and CDR2 sequences are LNHDA and SQIVND (reference sequence). Trimming removed 3 bases at V and 3 bases at J, with 12 bases between. The CDR3 is 15 amino acids. DNA of the CDR3: TGTGCCAGTAGTATGACTTCTCTCAGCTACAATGAGCAGTTCTTC. Amino acids: CASSMTSLSYNEQFF.

The gene calls are TRBV6-1 and TRBJ1-2; TRBD1 aligns across 10 bases. Germline-derived CDR1 and CDR2 are MNHNS and SASEGT. The CDR3 consists of 14 residues. The V segment lost 7 bases and the J segment 4 bases; nucleotides outside the gene matches: 6. The CDR3 reads CASTQDRGFYGYTF. In nucleotides, the CDR3 is TGTGCCAGCACCCAGGACAGGGGGTTCTATGGCTACACCTTC.